The TCR beta chain described here comes from a study of CD8+ T cells in alopecia areata. Findings and caveats of the study: Sequenced scalp T cells also include alphabeta T cells resident in normal skin. Under tofacitinib, fewer expanded CD8+ clones appeared among the top 100 scalp clones. Lesional scalp displayed greater clonality than normal scalp, most notably in alopecia totalis/universalis.

Investigators isolated RNA and reverse transcribed it into cDNA to act as the sequencing template. The repertoire was sequenced with immunoSEQ multiplex PCR; TCRdb's copy has only in-frame clones and lacks some. The table shows approximately 65,000 clones, with about 43% occurring only once. Treatment specified: oral pan-JAK inhibitor, 5-10 mg twice daily. About this clone itself: The target antigen is unknown.

The CDR3 contains 9 residues. In germline, CDR1 is DFQATT, CDR2 SNEGSKA (reference sequence). V shed 8 bases and J shed 8 bases, with 9 bases lying between them. The rearrangement joins TRBV20-1 to TRBJ1-2; D is uncertain. The receptor comes from a human donor with alopecia areata. The source was CD8+ T cells sorted from blood, collected at approximately week 36, from a patient treated with tofacitinib. The chain's CDR3 is CSTVGGYTF. The DNA of the CDR3 is TGCAGTACTGTGGGAGGCTACACCTTC.